These T cell receptor beta chains were read from a single sample in a study of T cells in Graves' hyperthyroidism and ophthalmopathy. TCRdb processed the multiplex PCR reads anew with MiXCR; each CDR3 protein has one entry. The repertoire consists of 500,000 to 600,000 distinct CDR3 sequences, with around 45% occurring once and the leading ten covering around 7.7%. Material: peripheral blood or thyroid tissue (not recorded which). The receptors stem from a woman aged 18-29 years with Graves' hyperthyroidism. CDR3s include the opening cysteine and the closing phenylalanine or tryptophan. The D gene is left open where the match is weak. The size field is filled for only some rows; it gives once, few, many or a size class.

V: TRBV20-1
size: -
D: -
J: TRBJ2-7
DNA: TGCAGTGCTGACACAGGGGGGGTTGCATACGAGCAGTACTTC
CDR3: CSADTGGVAYEQYF

V: TRBV7-6
size: -
D: TRBD2
J: TRBJ2-5
DNA: TGTGCCAGCAGCCCCACTCCTAGCGGGAAACAAGAGACCCAGTACTTC
CDR3: CASSPTPSGKQETQYF

V: TRBV25-1
size: -
D: -
J: TRBJ2-7
DNA: TGTGCCAGCAGTGAATCGGGGAAAGGTTACGAGCAGTACTTC
CDR3: CASSESGKGYEQYF

V: TRBV7-3
size: -
D: -
J: TRBJ2-7
DNA: TGTGCCAGCTCACTTGGCGGGACGGGAAATGAGCAGTACTTC
CDR3: CASSLGGTGNEQYF

V: TRBV19
size: many
D: -
J: TRBJ1-1
DNA: TGTGCCAGTAGTAAGGAGGGGCTGAACACTGAAGCTTTCTTT
CDR3: CASSKEGLNTEAFF

V: TRBV13
size: -
D: -
J: TRBJ1-6
DNA: TGTGCCAGCAGCTCTGGCAGTTATTCACCCCTCCACTTT
CDR3: CASSSGSYSPLHF

V: TRBV2
size: -
D: -
J: TRBJ2-5
DNA: TGTGCCAGCAAGTGGGAAGAGACCCAGTACTTC
CDR3: CASKWEETQYF

V: TRBV24-1
size: -
D: TRBD2
J: TRBJ2-7
DNA: TGTGCCACCAGTGGACCCACTAGCGGGAATTACGAGCAGTACTTC
CDR3: CATSGPTSGNYEQYF

V: TRBV20-1
size: -
D: -
J: TRBJ1-4
DNA: TGCAGTGCTAGAGCAGGGCGGGTGGGGGAAAAACTGTTTTTT
CDR3: CSARAGRVGEKLFF

V: TRBV5-1
size: few
D: -
J: TRBJ2-7
DNA: TGCGCCAGCAGCCCGACCGAGGCCTACGAGCAGTACTTC
CDR3: CASSPTEAYEQYF

V: TRBV7-8
size: -
D: -
J: TRBJ1-2
DNA: TGTGCCAGCAGCCAGCGCCTCAGGGGTATGGACTATGGCTGCGCCTTC
CDR3: CASSQRLRGMDYGCAF

V: TRBV10-2
size: many
D: TRBD1
J: TRBJ1-2
DNA: TGCGCCAGCACTGGGACAGGGGCCGCTCGCTATGGCTACACCTTC
CDR3: CASTGTGAARYGYTF

V: TRBV7-2
size: -
D: TRBD1
J: TRBJ1-4
DNA: TGTGCCAGCAGCTCATGGGGACAGGGAGGTGAAAAACTGTTTTTT
CDR3: CASSSWGQGGEKLFF

V: TRBV27
size: many
D: -
J: TRBJ1-1
DNA: TGTGCCAGCAGGCTAGGTCCGAACACTGAAGCTTTCTTT
CDR3: CASRLGPNTEAFF

V: TRBV25-1
size: -
D: -
J: TRBJ2-7
DNA: TGTGCCAGCAGTGGCCAGGGCTACGGGCAGTACTTC
CDR3: CASSGQGYGQYF

V: TRBV10-2
size: -
D: -
J: TRBJ1-1
DNA: TGCGCCAGCAGCTCCCAGGGACTAGCGGGAGTGGATGAGCAGTTCTTT
CDR3: CASSSQGLAGVDEQFF

V: TRBV24-1
size: -
D: TRBD2
J: TRBJ2-7
DNA: TGTGCCAGCAGCCCTAGGGGGACTAGCGGGAGGGAGAGCTACGAGCAGTACTTC
CDR3: CASSPRGTSGRESYEQYF

V: TRBV25-1
size: many
D: -
J: TRBJ2-7
DNA: TGTGCCAGCAGGGATTTTTACGAGCAGTACTTC
CDR3: CASRDFYEQYF

V: TRBV20-1
size: -
D: TRBD2
J: TRBJ2-1
DNA: TGCAGTGCTAGAGATGTTACTAGCGGGAGGCGTGAGCAGTTCTTC
CDR3: CSARDVTSGRREQFF

V: TRBV12-3/TRBV12-4
size: -
D: -
J: TRBJ1-2
DNA: TGTGCCAGCAGTTCCCAAGCGGACAGAAACTATGGCTACACCTTC
CDR3: CASSSQADRNYGYTF

V: TRBV15
size: -
D: TRBD1
J: TRBJ2-5
DNA: TGTGCCACCAGCAGAGACAGGGGGAATGTGGGAGAGACCCAGTACTTC
CDR3: CATSRDRGNVGETQYF

V: TRBV6-5
size: many
D: -
J: TRBJ2-5
DNA: TGTGCCAGCAGGAGCAGGGAGGAAGAGACCCAGTACTTC
CDR3: CASRSREEETQYF

V: TRBV10-3
size: -
D: -
J: TRBJ1-5
DNA: TGTGCCATCAGTGCCGGGGGAACCTATAGCAATCAGCCCCAGCATTTT
CDR3: CAISAGGTYSNQPQHF

V: TRBV29-1
size: -
D: -
J: TRBJ2-7
DNA: TGCAGCGTTGAAGAGGTGGGGTCCTACGAGCAGTACTTC
CDR3: CSVEEVGSYEQYF

V: TRBV4-1
size: many
D: -
J: TRBJ1-1
DNA: TGCGCCAGCAGCCAAAAGAGGAACACTGAAGCTTTCTTT
CDR3: CASSQKRNTEAFF

V: TRBV7-9
size: -
D: -
J: TRBJ1-1
DNA: TGTGCCAGCAGCCAGCGGGGGGTGAACACTGAAGCTTTCTTT
CDR3: CASSQRGVNTEAFF

V: TRBV2
size: -
D: -
J: TRBJ1-1
DNA: TGTGCCAGCAGCGACCAGGTTGAAGCTTTCTTT
CDR3: CASSDQVEAFF

V: TRBV5-4
size: many
D: -
J: TRBJ2-2
DNA: TGTGCCAGCAGTCCCAGCCTTACGAACACCGGGGAGCTGTTTTTT
CDR3: CASSPSLTNTGELFF

V: TRBV2
size: many
D: -
J: TRBJ1-4
DNA: TGTGCCAGCAGTGAATATGGTTTCAGTGAAAAACTGTTTTTT
CDR3: CASSEYGFSEKLFF

V: TRBV29-1
size: few
D: TRBD1
J: TRBJ2-7
DNA: TGCAGTGCCCCTGGACAGGGTTACGAGCAGTACTTC
CDR3: CSAPGQGYEQYF

V: TRBV19
size: many
D: -
J: TRBJ1-5
DNA: TGTGCCAGTAGTATCCGGCAGGAGCTCCAGCCCCAGCATTTT
CDR3: CASSIRQELQPQHF

V: TRBV25-1
size: many
D: -
J: TRBJ1-1
DNA: TGTGCCAGCAGTGACATCCAGATGAAGAACACTGAAGCTTTCTTT
CDR3: CASSDIQMKNTEAFF

V: TRBV2
size: -
D: TRBD1
J: TRBJ1-3
DNA: TGTGCCAGCAGTGAAATCTGGGGACAGGGGAGAAACACCATATATTTT
CDR3: CASSEIWGQGRNTIYF

V: TRBV7-9
size: -
D: -
J: TRBJ1-1
DNA: TGTGCCAGCAGCTATAGCGGGAGGGGTGGCACTGAAGCTTTCTTT
CDR3: CASSYSGRGGTEAFF

V: TRBV5-1
size: few
D: -
J: TRBJ2-7
DNA: TGCGCCAGCAGCCCTGCGAACACCGATTACGAGCAGTACTTC
CDR3: CASSPANTDYEQYF

V: TRBV12-3/TRBV12-4
size: -
D: -
J: TRBJ1-2
DNA: TGTGCCGGCAGTTCCAGGGGTAGCTACACCTTC
CDR3: CAGSSRGSYTF

V: TRBV6-6
size: -
D: TRBD1
J: TRBJ1-3
DNA: TGTGCCAGCATATCACAGGGGGCTATAAACACCATATATTTT
CDR3: CASISQGAINTIYF

V: TRBV7-2
size: -
D: -
J: TRBJ2-7
DNA: TGCGCCAGCAACCAAGCCCCGGACACTTTATCCTACGAGCAGTACTTC
CDR3: CASNQAPDTLSYEQYF

V: TRBV20-1
size: few
D: -
J: TRBJ1-1
DNA: TGCAGTGCACGCCATGGGACTGAAGCTTTCTTT
CDR3: CSARHGTEAFF

V: TRBV19
size: once
D: TRBD1
J: TRBJ1-5
DNA: TGTGCCAGTAGTAACGGGACAGCACCTAGCAATCAGCCCCAGCATTTT
CDR3: CASSNGTAPSNQPQHF

V: TRBV20-1
size: -
D: TRBD2
J: TRBJ2-6
DNA: TGCAGTGCGAGGACTAGCGGGAGCGGCAACACCGGGGAGTCTGGGGCCAACGTCCTGACTTTC
CDR3: CSARTSGSGNTGESGANVLTF

V: TRBV5-4
size: -
D: -
J: TRBJ1-5
DNA: TGTGCCAGCAGCTTGGGCACCAATAGCAATCAGCCCCAGCATTTT
CDR3: CASSLGTNSNQPQHF

V: TRBV7-9
size: -
D: TRBD2
J: TRBJ2-1
DNA: TGTGCCAGCAGTTCTACGGGAGGGTTATTAGGCGATGAGCAGTTCTTC
CDR3: CASSSTGGLLGDEQFF

V: TRBV20-1
size: many
D: -
J: TRBJ2-7
DNA: TGCAGTGCTAGAGATCGGCAGGGCTACGAGCAGTACTTC
CDR3: CSARDRQGYEQYF

V: TRBV29-1
size: -
D: -
J: TRBJ1-2
DNA: TGCAGCGCGGGACACAGTACTAACTATGGCTACACCTTC
CDR3: CSAGHSTNYGYTF

V: TRBV7-3
size: -
D: -
J: TRBJ1-1
DNA: TGTGCCAGCAGCTTGGGGCAGGGAGGGATGGCTTTCTTT
CDR3: CASSLGQGGMAFF

V: TRBV20-1
size: -
D: TRBD2
J: TRBJ2-1
DNA: TGCAGTGCTAGAGGAGGACTAGCGGGAGGGCCCAATGAGCAGTTCTTC
CDR3: CSARGGLAGGPNEQFF

V: TRBV5-8
size: many
D: -
J: TRBJ1-2
DNA: TGTGCCAGCAGCCTGTCAAAGGATTATGGCTACACCTTC
CDR3: CASSLSKDYGYTF

V: TRBV29-1
size: -
D: -
J: TRBJ2-2
DNA: TGCAGCGTTCTTGGAGGGCTAGCGTCGAACACCGGGGAGCTGTTTTTT
CDR3: CSVLGGLASNTGELFF

V: TRBV10-3
size: many
D: TRBD2
J: TRBJ2-7
DNA: TGTGCCACCACCCCTGGCGGGAGGGCCGGCGAGCAGTACTTC
CDR3: CATTPGGRAGEQYF

V: TRBV3-1
size: many
D: -
J: TRBJ1-5
DNA: TGTGCCAGCAGCGTAGGGGACGGCAGCAATCAGCCCCAGCATTTT
CDR3: CASSVGDGSNQPQHF

V: TRBV5-5
size: many
D: TRBD1
J: TRBJ1-5
DNA: TGTGCCAGCAGCTTGGGGCGGGGACAGGGATTTGTGAATCAGCCCCAGCATTTT
CDR3: CASSLGRGQGFVNQPQHF